The clone carrying this T cell receptor (beta chain) has just a few counts. The record originates from a study of Ad26.COV2.S vaccination and SARS-CoV-2 variants. Overall study context: The study gave Ad26.COV2.S intramuscularly, once or twice 56 days apart.

Treatment defined: about 20 received Ad26.COV2.S at low or high dose, single or two shots; roughly five received placebo; per-sample allocation not given. Day 63 after the first vaccine or placebo injection was the time point for sampling. Adults aged 18-55 years in Boston included the donor. This vaccine is an Ad26 vector that expresses the Wuhan-strain SARS-CoV-2 spike. The germline V gene encodes CDR1 MNHEY and CDR2 SVGEGT. The length of the CDR3 is 17 residues. After removal of 0 bases from V and 10 bases from J, the junction contained 9 bases not matched to a gene. Assay: immunoSEQ multiplex PCR; the TCRdb copy retains only in-frame clones and omits some. Among 350,000 to 450,000 clones listed, over 80% were seen once.

The V call is TRBV6-2 or TRBV6-3, the J call TRBJ2-1, with 13 bases lining up with TRBD2. This clonotype was sampled from a person aged 18-60 years who received the Ad26.COV2.S COVID-19 vaccine or a placebo. The sequenced sample was peripheral blood, obtained in a trial of Ad26.COV2.S vaccine versus placebo. The CDR3 here is CASSYSMTSGGYGEQFF. DNA for the CDR3: TGTGCCAGCAGTTACTCGATGACTAGCGGGGGGTATGGAGAGCAGTTCTTC.